Here is one T cell receptor (beta chain) with its context. TCRdb passed the 5' RACE reads through MiXCR, listing each CDR3 protein once. The table includes 450,000 or so distinct CDR3 sequences, 20% to 30% detected once. The data are from a study of identical twins. Healthy Caucasians alone served as donors. The sample was also reused in another study, on T cells expressing NK-cell markers. Per that study: Among the experiments, several used an anti-gamma-delta TCR antibody to restrict sorting to alpha-beta TCR T cells. CD8+ T cells in roughly six donors included dominant NKG2C+ clonotypes at 1.0-7.0%. These clonotypes also led the CD3+CD56-NKG2C+ fraction in four donors.

Sequencing was done on a sample of CD4+ T cells sorted from blood. The clonotype comes from a young woman in good health.

The CDR3 sequence: CASSSLGNMNTEAFF. DNA of the CDR3: TGTGCCAGCAGCTCTCTTGGGAATATGAACACTGAAGCTTTCTTT. The V gene is TRBV5-8, the J gene TRBJ1-1; D uncertain. The CDR3 contains 15 residues. Germline V gene data show CDR1 as SGHTS and CDR2 as YDEGEE. V was pared by 3 bases and J by 0 bases, with 12 bases between. The full variable domain, its missing parts supplied by reference TRBV5-8 and TRBJ1-1, is EAGVTQSPTHLIKTRGQQATLRCSPISGHTSVYWYQQALGLGLQFLLWYDEGEERNRGNFPPRFSGRQFPNYSSELNVNALELEDSALYLCASSSLGNMNTEAFFGQGTRLTVV.